The rows below give T cell receptor beta chains drawn from one sample of a study of T-cell memory formation after mild COVID-19. In TCRdb, the 5' RACE reads were re-called with MiXCR into one record per CDR3 protein. The sample contains roughly 250,000 distinct CDR3 sequences, 16% of which appear only once. Sequenced: PBMCs or a T cell subset sorted from them (not recorded which). All receptors come from a man aged 18 to 35 who had mild COVID-19 (a few samples of this study predate the infection). Cell type and time point are not known. CDR3s include the opening cysteine and the closing phenylalanine or tryptophan. D genes are given only for firm matches. Part of the rows lack a size; the others show once, few, many or a class for expanded clones.

D gene,J gene,V gene,clone size,CDR3 DNA,CDR3 protein
NA,TRBJ2-3,TRBV12-3/TRBV12-4,few,TGTGCCAGCACCCCTGTCCGATTAGGTACAGATACGCAGTATTTT,CASTPVRLGTDTQYF
NA,TRBJ2-3,TRBV9,few,TGTGCCAGCAGCGTACAGGGGTTTGGAACAGATACGCAGTATTTT,CASSVQGFGTDTQYF
NA,TRBJ2-4,TRBV7-9,many,TGTGCCAGCAGCCCCCGAGACGGAGACAACATTCAGTACTTC,CASSPRDGDNIQYF
TRBD1,TRBJ2-7,TRBV7-2,NA,TGTGCCAGCAGCATACGGACAGGGTTCAACTACGAGCAGTACTTC,CASSIRTGFNYEQYF
NA,TRBJ1-2,TRBV12-3/TRBV12-4,NA,TGTGCCAGCACGTGGGGGGTAGGTGGCTACACCTTC,CASTWGVGGYTF
TRBD1,TRBJ1-2,TRBV20-1,NA,TGCAGTGCCAGGACAGGGGGTTTTATCTATGGCTACACCTTC,CSARTGGFIYGYTF
TRBD2,TRBJ2-5,TRBV29-1,NA,TGCAGCGTTCATAGCGGGGAAGAGACCCAGTACTTC,CSVHSGEETQYF
NA,TRBJ1-2,TRBV30,NA,TGTGCCTGGAGTGTACCCGGAGCTGGCTATGGCTACACCTTC,CAWSVPGAGYGYTF
NA,TRBJ2-7,TRBV20-1,many,TGCAGTGCCCCCAACAGGGACGGTGCCGACGAGCAGTACTTC,CSAPNRDGADEQYF
TRBD1,TRBJ1-6,TRBV30,few,TGTGCCTGGGGGCAGGGGGCAGGAAATTCACCCCTCCACTTT,CAWGQGAGNSPLHF
NA,TRBJ1-4,TRBV5-1,NA,TGCGCCAGCAGCTTGACAGGCTTTGAGAATGAAAAACTGTTTTTT,CASSLTGFENEKLFF
NA,TRBJ1-4,TRBV6-1,NA,TGTGCCAGCAAAATCCCCGGGACCCGAGGTGAAAAACTGTTTTTT,CASKIPGTRGEKLFF
NA,TRBJ2-1,TRBV20-1,few,TGCAGTGTGGTCCAGCGGGTACAAAGCTCCTACAATGAGCAGTTCTTC,CSVVQRVQSSYNEQFF
NA,TRBJ1-5,TRBV6-5,NA,TGTGCCAGCAGTTACTCGAGAGTGGGGGGCAATCAGCCCCAGCATTTT,CASSYSRVGGNQPQHF
NA,TRBJ2-3,TRBV7-2,NA,TGTGCCAGCAGCTTCGGGGCCGCGGGATTAGATACGCAGTATTTT,CASSFGAAGLDTQYF
NA,TRBJ1-1,TRBV5-1,few,TGCGCCAGCAGCTTGGTAGTCGGGGGATTATTCTCTGAAGCTTTCTTT,CASSLVVGGLFSEAFF
NA,TRBJ1-5,TRBV20-1,few,TGCAGTGCTAGTCAGGTACAGAACAATCAGCCCCAGCATTTT,CSASQVQNNQPQHF
TRBD2,TRBJ2-7,TRBV5-1,NA,TGCGCCAGCAGCTTGGCACCGACTAGCTACGACGAGCAGTACTTC,CASSLAPTSYDEQYF
NA,TRBJ2-1,TRBV5-1,many,TGCGCCAGCAGCCGGCTAGCGCGGTACAATGAGCAGTTCTTC,CASSRLARYNEQFF
TRBD1,TRBJ2-7,TRBV2,few,TGTGCCAGCAGTAAAGACAGGGGGACCTACGAGCAGTACTTC,CASSKDRGTYEQYF
NA,TRBJ1-2,TRBV3-1,NA,TGTGCCAGCAGCCAAGATAGTCAGGGGAACTATGGCTACACCTTC,CASSQDSQGNYGYTF
NA,TRBJ1-3,TRBV12-3/TRBV12-4,few,TGTGCCAGCAGGCCGGGACCAGGGAACCGCGGCTCTGGAAACACCATATATTTT,CASRPGPGNRGSGNTIYF
NA,TRBJ2-2,TRBV5-1,NA,TGCGCCAGCAGGATACAGGGCCTCGCCACCGGGGAGCTGTTTTTT,CASRIQGLATGELFF
NA,TRBJ1-1,TRBV18,NA,TGTGCCAGCTCACCTCTGAGGAACACTGAAGCTTTCTTT,CASSPLRNTEAFF
NA,TRBJ2-3,TRBV27,few,TGTGCCAGCGGCCTAACAGGGACCACAGATACGCAGTATTTT,CASGLTGTTDTQYF
NA,TRBJ2-3,TRBV25-1,few,TGTGCCAGCCACCCCGGTAGGGCCCCAAGCACAGATACGCAGTATTTT,CASHPGRAPSTDTQYF
NA,TRBJ1-3,TRBV9,NA,TGTGCCAGCAGCGGGGACACCCCGAACTCTGGAAACACCATATATTTT,CASSGDTPNSGNTIYF
NA,TRBJ2-1,TRBV11-3,few,TGTGCCAGCAGCGCTTGGGGGTCCGGAAACAATGAGCAGTTCTTC,CASSAWGSGNNEQFF
NA,TRBJ1-2,TRBV12-3/TRBV12-4,few,TGTGTCTCATCCGGAGACTATGGCTACACCTTC,CVSSGDYGYTF
TRBD1,TRBJ1-2,TRBV29-1,NA,TGCAGCGTTGGAATCCGGGACAGGGAGGGCTACACCTTC,CSVGIRDREGYTF
NA,TRBJ1-2,TRBV5-1,NA,TGCGCCAGCAGCTTCAACATGGATCTAGGCTACACCTTC,CASSFNMDLGYTF
TRBD1,TRBJ2-5,TRBV6-2/TRBV6-3,few,TGTGCCAGCAGGGAACAGGGGCCGGGAGAGACCCAGTACTTC,CASREQGPGETQYF
NA,TRBJ1-3,TRBV12-5,NA,TGTGCTAGTGGTCCACCGGCGATCACCGGAAACACCATATATTTT,CASGPPAITGNTIYF
NA,TRBJ2-5,TRBV5-1,few,TGCGCCAGCAGCGGGGGAAGCGAGGGGGAGACCCAGTACTTC,CASSGGSEGETQYF
NA,TRBJ2-1,TRBV7-9,NA,TGTGCCAGCAGCTGGAGGGGAGATGAGCAGTTCTTC,CASSWRGDEQFF
NA,TRBJ2-5,TRBV6-6,many,TGTGCCAGCAGTCCCGACGGGGGCCAAGAGACCCAGTACTTC,CASSPDGGQETQYF
NA,TRBJ1-2,TRBV27,NA,TGTGCCAGCAGCGAGGACAGATCATATGGCGGCTACACCTTC,CASSEDRSYGGYTF
NA,TRBJ2-2,TRBV7-2,NA,TGTGCCAGCAGCTTGGGACTTCGGGAGCCCACCGGGGAGCTGTTTTTT,CASSLGLREPTGELFF
TRBD1,TRBJ2-1,TRBV12-3/TRBV12-4,many,TGTGCCAGCAGGGAACAGGGGGCAAAGGGTGAGCAGTTCTTC,CASREQGAKGEQFF
NA,TRBJ2-6,TRBV10-3,NA,TGTGCCACGCGGGGCGGCAACGTCCTGACTTTC,CATRGGNVLTF
NA,TRBJ1-5,TRBV3-1,few,TGTGCCAGCAGCCAAGGCGGGACCAATCAGCCCCAGCATTTT,CASSQGGTNQPQHF
TRBD2,TRBJ2-5,TRBV7-3,many,TGTGCCAGCAGCTTAGCGGGGGTCCCTCAGGAGACCCAGTACTTC,CASSLAGVPQETQYF
NA,TRBJ1-1,TRBV7-3,NA,TGTGCCAGCAGCTTAAATAAGGGACAGAACACTGAAGCTTTCTTT,CASSLNKGQNTEAFF